This paragraph covers one T cell receptor beta chain sequence. Method: immunoSEQ multiplex PCR; TCRdb's copy keeps in-frame clones and lacks some. This table holds hundreds of thousands of clones, 70% to 90% found once. These data come from a study of blood T cell repertoires in COVID-19. The CDR3 is 14 amino acids. The V gene's germline CDR1 is SGHTS and CDR2 YDEGEE. V lost 4 bases and J lost 3, with 13 bases in between. The clonotype originates from a young man who had recovered from COVID-19. Sequencing was done on a sample of PBMCs or T cells enriched from blood (not recorded which). This chain uses TRBV5-8 with TRBJ1-1; D is ambiguous. CDR3 nucleotide sequence: TGTGCCAGCAGCCTCCTTCCGGGAGACACTGAAGCTTTCTTT. This encodes CASSLLPGDTEAFF.